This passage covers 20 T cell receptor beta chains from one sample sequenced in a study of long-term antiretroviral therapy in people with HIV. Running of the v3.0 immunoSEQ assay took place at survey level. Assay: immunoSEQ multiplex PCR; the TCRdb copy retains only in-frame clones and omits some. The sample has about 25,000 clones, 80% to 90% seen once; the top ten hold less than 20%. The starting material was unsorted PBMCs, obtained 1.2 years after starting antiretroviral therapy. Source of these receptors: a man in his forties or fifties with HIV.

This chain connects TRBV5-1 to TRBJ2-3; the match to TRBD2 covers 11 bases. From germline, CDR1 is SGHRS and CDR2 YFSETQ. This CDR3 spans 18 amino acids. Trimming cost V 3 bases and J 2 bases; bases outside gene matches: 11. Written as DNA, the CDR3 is TGCGCCAGCAGCTCCCAGAACCTAGCGGGGGGATCCACAGATACGCAGTATTTT. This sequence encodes CASSSQNLAGGSTDTQYF.

Here the CDR3 reads CASSPSVRNTEAFF. The CDR3 region has the DNA TGTGCCAGCTCACCGTCAGTTCGGAACACTGAAGCTTTCTTT. V gene TRBV18 combines with J gene TRBJ1-1; D is unclear. The CDR3 length is 14 residues. Deletions cut 3 bases from V and 1 base from J, with 9 bases between. The germline gives CDR1 KGHSH, CDR2 LQKENI.

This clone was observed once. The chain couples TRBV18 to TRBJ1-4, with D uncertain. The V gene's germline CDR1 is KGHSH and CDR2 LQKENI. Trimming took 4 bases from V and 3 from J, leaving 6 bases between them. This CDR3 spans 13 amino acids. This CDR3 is CASSQLSNEKLFF. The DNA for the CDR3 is TGTGCCAGCTCACAGCTTTCTAATGAAAAACTGTTTTTT. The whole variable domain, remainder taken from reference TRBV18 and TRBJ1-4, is NAGVMQNPRHLVRRRGQEARLRCSPMKGHSHVYWYRQLPEEGLKFMVYLQKENIIDESGMPKERFSAEFPKEGPSILRIQQVVRGDSAAYFCASSQLSNEKLFFGSGTQLSVL.

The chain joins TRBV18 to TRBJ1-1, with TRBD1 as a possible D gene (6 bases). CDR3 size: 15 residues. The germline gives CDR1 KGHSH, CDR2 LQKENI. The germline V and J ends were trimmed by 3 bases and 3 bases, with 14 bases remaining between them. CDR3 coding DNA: TGTGCCAGCTCACCGCTACAGGGCTTGGACACTGAAGCTTTCTTT. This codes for CASSPLQGLDTEAFF.

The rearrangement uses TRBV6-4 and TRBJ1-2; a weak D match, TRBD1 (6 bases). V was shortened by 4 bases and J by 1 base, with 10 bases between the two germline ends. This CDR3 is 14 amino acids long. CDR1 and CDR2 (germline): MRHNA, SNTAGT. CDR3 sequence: CASSGRDNNYGYTF. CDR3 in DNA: TGTGCCAGCAGTGGGCGGGACAATAACTATGGCTACACCTTC.

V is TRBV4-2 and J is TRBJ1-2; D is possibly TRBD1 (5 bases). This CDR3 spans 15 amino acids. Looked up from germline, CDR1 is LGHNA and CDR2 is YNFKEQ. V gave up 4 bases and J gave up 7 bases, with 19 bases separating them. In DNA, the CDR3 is TGTGCCAGCAGCCGTTCCGGGACTCCAGAGCGTGGCTACACCTTC. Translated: CASSRSGTPERGYTF.

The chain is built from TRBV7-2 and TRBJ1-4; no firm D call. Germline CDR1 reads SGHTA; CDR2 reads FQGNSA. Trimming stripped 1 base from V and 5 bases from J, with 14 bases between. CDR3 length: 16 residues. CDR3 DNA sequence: TGTGCCAGCAGCTTAGTAACGGGAAGAGTCAATGAAAAACTGTTTTTT. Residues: CASSLVTGRVNEKLFF.

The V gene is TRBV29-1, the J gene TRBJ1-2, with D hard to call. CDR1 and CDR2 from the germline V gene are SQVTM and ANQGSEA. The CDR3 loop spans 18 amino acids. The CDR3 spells CGGIGYGPKEDTNYGYTF. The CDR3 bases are TGCGGTGGGATCGGATACGGCCCGAAGGAGGATACTAACTATGGCTACACCTTC.

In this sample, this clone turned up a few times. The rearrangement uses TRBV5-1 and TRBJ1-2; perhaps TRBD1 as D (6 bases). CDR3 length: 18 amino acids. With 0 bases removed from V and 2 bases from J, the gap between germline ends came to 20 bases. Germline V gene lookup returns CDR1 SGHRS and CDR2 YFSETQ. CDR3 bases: TGCGCCAGCAGCTTGGCCGGGGGGCAGGTATATTTAAACTATGGCTACACCTTC. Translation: CASSLAGGQVYLNYGYTF.

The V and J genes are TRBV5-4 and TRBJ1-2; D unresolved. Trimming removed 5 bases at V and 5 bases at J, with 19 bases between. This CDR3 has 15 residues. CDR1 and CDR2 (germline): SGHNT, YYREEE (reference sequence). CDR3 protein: CASSWTHAYRYGYTF. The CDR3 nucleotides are TGTGCCAGCAGTTGGACCCACGCTTATCGGTATGGCTACACCTTC.

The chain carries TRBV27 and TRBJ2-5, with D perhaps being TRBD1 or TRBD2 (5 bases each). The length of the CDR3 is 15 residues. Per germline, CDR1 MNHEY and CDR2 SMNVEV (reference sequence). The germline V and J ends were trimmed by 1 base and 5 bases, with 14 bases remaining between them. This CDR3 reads CASSLYGPWGETQYF. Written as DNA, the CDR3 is TGTGCCAGCAGTTTATACGGACCATGGGGGGAGACCCAGTACTTC.

The CDR3 DNA reads TGTGCCAGCATAGGGGAGGGCAGTGGCTACACCTTC. Amino acids: CASIGEGSGYTF. The rearrangement uses TRBV9 and TRBJ1-2, with D maybe TRBD1 (5 bases). Trimming shortened V by 6 bases and J by 7 bases, and 13 bases separated the two germline ends. Germline V gives CDR1 SGDLS, CDR2 YYNGEE. The CDR3 is 12 amino acids.

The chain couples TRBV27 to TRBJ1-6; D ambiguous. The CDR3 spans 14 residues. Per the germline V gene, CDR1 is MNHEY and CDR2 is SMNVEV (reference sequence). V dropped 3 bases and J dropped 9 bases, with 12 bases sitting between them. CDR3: CASSLLGWSSPLHF. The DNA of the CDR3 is TGTGCCAGCAGTTTGTTGGGTTGGAGTTCACCCCTCCACTTT.

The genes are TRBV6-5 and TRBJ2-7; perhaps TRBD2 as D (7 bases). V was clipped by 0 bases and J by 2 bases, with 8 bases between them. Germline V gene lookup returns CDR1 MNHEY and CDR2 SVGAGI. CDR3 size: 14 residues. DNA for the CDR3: TGTGCCAGCAGTTACTCGCGGGGGCCCTACGAGCAGTACTTC. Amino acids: CASSYSRGPYEQYF.

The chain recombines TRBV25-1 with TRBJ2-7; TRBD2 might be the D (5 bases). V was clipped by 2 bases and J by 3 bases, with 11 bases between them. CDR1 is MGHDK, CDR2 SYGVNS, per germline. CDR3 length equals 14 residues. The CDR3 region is CASSEGGGYYEQYF. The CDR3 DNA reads TGTGCCAGCAGTGAAGGAGGAGGTTACTACGAGCAGTACTTC.

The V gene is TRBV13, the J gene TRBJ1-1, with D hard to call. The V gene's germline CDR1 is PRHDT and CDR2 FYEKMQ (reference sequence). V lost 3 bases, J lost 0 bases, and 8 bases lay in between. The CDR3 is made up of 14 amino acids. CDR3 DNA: TGTGCCAGCAGCTTCCGAAACATGAACACTGAAGCTTTCTTT. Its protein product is CASSFRNMNTEAFF.

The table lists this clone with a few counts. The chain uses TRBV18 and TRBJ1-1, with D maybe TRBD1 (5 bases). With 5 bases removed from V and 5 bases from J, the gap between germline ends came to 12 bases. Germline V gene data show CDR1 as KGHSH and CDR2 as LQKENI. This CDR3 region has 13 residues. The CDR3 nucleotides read TGTGCCAGCTCATCGACAGTGGAGACTGAAGCTTTCTTT. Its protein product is CASSSTVETEAFF. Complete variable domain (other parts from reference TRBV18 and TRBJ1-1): NAGVMQNPRHLVRRRGQEARLRCSPMKGHSHVYWYRQLPEEGLKFMVYLQKENIIDESGMPKERFSAEFPKEGPSILRIQQVVRGDSAAYFCASSSTVETEAFFGQGTRLTVV.

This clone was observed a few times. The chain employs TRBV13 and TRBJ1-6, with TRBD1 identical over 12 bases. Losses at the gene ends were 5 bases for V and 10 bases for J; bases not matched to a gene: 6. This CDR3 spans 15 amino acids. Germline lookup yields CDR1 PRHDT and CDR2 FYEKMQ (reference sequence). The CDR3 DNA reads TGTGCCAGCAGCACCGGGACAGGGGGCAGGTCACCCCTCCACTTT. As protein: CASSTGTGGRSPLHF.

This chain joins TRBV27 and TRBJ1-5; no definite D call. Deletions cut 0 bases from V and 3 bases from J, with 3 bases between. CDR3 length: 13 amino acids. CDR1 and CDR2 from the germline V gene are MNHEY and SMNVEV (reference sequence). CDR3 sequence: CASSLSLNQPQHF. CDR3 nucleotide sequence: TGTGCCAGCAGTTTATCTCTCAATCAGCCCCAGCATTTT.

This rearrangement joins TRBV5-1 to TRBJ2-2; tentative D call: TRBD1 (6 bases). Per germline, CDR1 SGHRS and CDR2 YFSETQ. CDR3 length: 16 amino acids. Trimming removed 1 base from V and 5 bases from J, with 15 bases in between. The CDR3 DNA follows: TGCGCCAGCAGCTTGACAGGGTTAGATAGGACCGGGGAGCTGTTTTTT. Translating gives CASSLTGLDRTGELFF.